This T cell receptor (beta chain) was retrieved from a study of cytomegalovirus exposure and HLA in healthy donors (dated by TCRdb to about 2017). Regarding the complete study: According to an earlier analysis of 587 of the donors, roughly 180 million T cells yielded 90 million to 140 million unique TCR beta sequences and around 300 Gb of sequence data. To decide whether each TCR beta V gene segment behaved as functional or pseudogenic, an earlier analysis of several hundred of the donors relied on high-throughput TCR beta sequencing. Alongside the repertoire data, information on donor age, sex, ethnicity and CMV serostatus was compiled. Because of strong linkage in the cohort, roughly five DR-DQ haplotypes were treated as single units for association and clustering. A later genetic analysis used genome-wide SNP genotypes for about 60% of the roughly 700 donors, treating that subset as a discovery cohort. The study combined high-throughput TCR immunosequencing, statistical association of individual TCRs with disease status, and machine learning to predict cytomegalovirus infection status. Both class I and class II loci were covered by HLA typing, at four-digit resolution. All discovery cohort repertoires had been generated on a single sequencing platform. The genetic ancestry cluster associated with self-reported Caucasian donors included 81% of the roughly 360 genotyped donors. The number of donors typed differed by locus, with roughly 629-640 for A, B, C, DRB1 and DQB1, 522 for DQA1, approximately 580 for DPA1, and about 450 for DPB1. Roughly 300 gigabases of sequencing data and approximately 91 million unique TCR sequences made up an early release that covered approximately 700 HLA-typed donors. In addition to the first cohort of 666 subjects, a separate validation cohort of around 110 different subjects was used. The aim of the study was to test whether cataloging public T cell receptors could identify signatures of past pathogen exposure. In a later analysis, previously published TCR beta repertoires from 666 donors were re-analyzed and high-resolution HLA genotyping was added so that TCR occurrence patterns could be studied. On average, over 200,000 unique TCR beta nucleotide sequences were sequenced per donor among several hundred genotyped donors of the cohort, with around 19% of those sequences being non-productive. The later analysis used no new phenotypic data to find candidate immune exposures, relying instead on TCR beta sequences and their occurrence across donors. Using immunosequencing, the study profiled T cell repertoires from 640 or so subjects and related those repertoires to cytomegalovirus serostatus. Study-wide findings and limitations: CMV serostatus was the only immune exposure information available for the cohort. Specific HLA alleles were associated with 15,000 to 20,000 TCR beta sequences at a false discovery rate of 0.05 in a later analysis. Cytomegalovirus status was reported to be diagnosed by the classifier with high specificity and sensitivity in both the original and validation cohorts. The authors suggested that the approach could potentially be generalized to other disease states and immunological phenotypes. When HLA alleles, especially DR and DQ, strongly co-occurred, TCR associations were difficult to assign to individual alleles. Compared with equally common non-associated chains, HLA-associated TCR beta chains in a later analysis were more clonally expanded and had lower generation probabilities. Across donors, most TCR sequences were observed very rarely, whereas some public TCRs were present in many individuals. A later genetic analysis associated a missense DCLRE1C variant with V-gene and J-gene trimming of TCR beta chains, and an independent cohort replicated the association. HLA typing was unavailable for some donors at each locus, so association tests used only the typed subset. Only TCR beta chains were sequenced in this cohort, and the absence of alpha or paired-chain data limited detectable features. Roughly uniform sequencing depth across donors was assumed in presence/absence analyses, although this assumption may not hold. A cluster of highly shared sequence variants was judged likely to represent a technical artifact of the sequencing pipeline. According to a later analysis, parvovirus B19, influenza, CMV and Epstein-Barr virus appeared linked to several top co-occurrence clusters. A total of 150 or so TCR beta chains were listed by the study as associated with cytomegalovirus. A further reported finding was that TCR beta sequences accurately predicted the HLA-A and HLA-B alleles for most subjects in the first cohort. Compared with the approximately 600-donor mean, donors in an Asian-associated ancestry cluster had fewer N-insertions in productive TCRs, according to a later genetic analysis. In a later analysis, most CMV-associated TCR beta chains were found to appear HLA-restricted, with HLA associations seemingly driven largely by CMV exposure. Because the 87-base-pair reads could not distinguish some IMGT-functional V segments, including TRBV6-2 and TRBV6-3, those segments were excluded. Three of the identified cytomegalovirus-associated TCR beta chains were confirmed in vitro to be specific for cytomegalovirus antigens. The earlier analysis of approximately 590 of the donors excluded fewer than 20 rarely observed V segments, including chromosome 9 orphons, because counts were too low. Linkage disequilibrium might explain the correlated functional status among segregating V segments, but an unknown experimental factor could not be excluded. In an earlier analysis of approximately 590 of the donors, most TCR beta V segments appeared in productive rearrangements about 87% or about 30% of the time, broadly matching IMGT annotations. In a later analysis, the rate of TCR association differed among HLA loci, with DRB1 alleles having the most associated TCRs and HLA-C alleles having the fewest.

To note about this clone: Its antigen specificity is not known.

The cohort comprised 666 healthy bone marrow donors. At the time of sampling, all cohort members were nominally healthy, though unrecorded immune exposures were likely present. The donor tested CMV seropositive and was one of the 289 seropositive cohort members. A peripheral blood sample was collected from each donor, and TCR beta sequencing was performed on peripheral blood mononuclear cells. Genomic DNA was extracted from the blood cell samples with the Qiagen DNeasy Blood Extraction Kit. Preparation of the library involved the immunoSEQ multiplex PCR assay. A mixture of 60 forward primers for TCR Vbeta segments and 13 reverse primers for TCR Jbeta segments was used in the multiplex PCR. The CDR3 region of rearranged TCR beta genes was amplified from genomic DNA by a multiplex PCR assay. Amplified TCR beta libraries were sequenced as 87-base-pair reads on the Illumina HiSeq System. For the original study's pipeline: Across the 670 or so repertoires, a later analysis counted 80 million or so unique TCR beta chains, 9 million to 14 million of which were shared by at least two donors. Raw reads were error-corrected and collapsed into unique sequences with a nearest-neighbor algorithm that merged closely related sequences to remove PCR and sequencing errors. CDR3 sequences were aligned to IMGT reference sequences to assign V, D and J gene segments. For a sequence to be retained, a match of at least six nucleotides was required to both a V gene segment and a J gene segment. A rearrangement counted as productive if the CDR3 had no stop codons and remained in frame with V and J, and every other rearrangement counted as non-productive. CDR3 was defined according to IMGT convention as the region running from the second conserved V-encoded cysteine to the conserved J-encoded phenylalanine. In an earlier analysis of around 540 of the donors, sequences lacking an unambiguous match to a single V gene segment were excluded. In an earlier analysis of approximately 550 of the donors, V segments were called functional above 56.7% productive rearrangements and were called segregating when the between-donor standard deviation exceeded 5%. A statistical classification framework was built to diagnose cytomegalovirus status from the catalog of TCR beta chain sequences. In a later analysis, TCR nucleotide sequences were compared against IMGT/GENE-DB human TR gene sequences so that V and J genes could be assigned. In a later analysis, CDR3 sequences and most-parsimonious VDJ recombination scenarios were assigned using the TCRdist pipeline. In a later analysis, every TCR beta chain was defined by the combination of its CDR3 amino acid sequence and its V-gene family, and reads without a unique V-gene family were dropped. To address suspected cross-contamination and a sequencing artifact, a later analysis removed under 600 highly shared, low-generation-probability nucleotide sequences. For each public chain, a later analysis derived a clonal expansion index from normalized ranks of inferred template counts within each repertoire. In a later analysis, generation probabilities were computed with a VDJ recombination model fitted to out-of-frame rearrangements, and the resulting probabilities were checked against IGoR. A later analysis scored TCR-TCR, TCR-HLA and TCR-CMV co-occurrence with hypergeometric tests, applying a repertoire-size bias correction to TCR pairs. False discovery rates were estimated in a later analysis by permuting HLA or CMV assignments 20 times. A later analysis grouped co-occurring TCRs with DBSCAN, adding TCRdist sequence similarity when clustering within HLA-allele-positive subsets. For co-occurrence clustering, repertoires with fewer than 30,000 or more than 120,000 public chains were excluded, along with four or five repertoires with anomalous nucleotide sharing. Not all clones reach the TCRdb copy of this immuneACCESS table, which keeps in-frame sequences only. Checked studies attribute under half of the gap to unresolved V genes and leave the rest unexplained. V and J calls and clone size are copied from that table; D and trimming were computed from the DNA. This sample's table has entries for 200,000 to 250,000 clones. The ten largest clonotypes hold roughly 1.2% of the sample.

The germline V gene provides CDR1 SGHRS and CDR2 YFSETQ. Counted from cysteine to phenylalanine, this CDR3 has 16 amino acids. Only the CDR3 region is kept as DNA, spanning 48 bases read in frame from base 1. The V end gives up 4 bases and the J end 8 bases, leaving 14 bases in the junction not matched to a gene. Sequenced sample: PBMCs. The origin of this receptor is a girl aged 2 to 10 in good health and CMV-seropositive. Recombination connected TRBV5-1 to TRBJ2-1; TRBD2 fits 8 bases in the junction. The sequenced DNA: TGCGCCAGCAGCCCAAGAAAGCGGGAGAATCGCGATGAGCAGTTCTTC. Its protein reads: CASSPRKRENRDEQFF.